Listed here are 7 T cell receptor beta chains from one sample, sequenced in a study of blood T cells in healthy people across ages. Alongside a J-beta primer mix, a sample-barcoded 5' primer served in a second PCR lasting about 7 to 11 cycles. TCRdb re-derived calls from the 5' RACE reads in MiXCR, one entry per CDR3 protein. The top ten clones hold more than 2% of a sample with about 1.8 million distinct CDR3 sequences, less than 50% of them seen once. Sequenced sample: blood. Every receptor here comes from a woman aged 40 to 49 in good health.

The count of this clonotype is one. The CDR3 protein is CASSYSSFNSPLHF. The CDR3 coding sequence is TGTGCCAGCAGTTACTCGTCCTTCAATTCACCCCTCCACTTT. The rearrangement links TRBV6-5 to TRBJ1-6; D not resolved. V lost 0 bases, J lost 7 bases, and 7 bases lay in between. Germline V gene sequence: CDR1 MNHEY, CDR2 SVGAGI. CDR3 length equals 14 residues.

This chain links TRBV4-3 with TRBJ2-7; the match to TRBD1 covers 11 bases. Germline V gives CDR1 LGHNA, CDR2 YSLEER. V was clipped by 0 bases and J by 3 bases; unmatched bases: 4. The CDR3 spans 16 residues. CDR3 DNA: TGCGCCAGCAGCCAAGATCAGGGGACAGGGGGCTACGAGCAGTACTTC. Protein sequence: CASSQDQGTGGYEQYF.

The rearrangement uses TRBV6-5 and TRBJ2-1; D is undetermined. The CDR3 totals 18 residues. Germline CDR1 is MNHEY and CDR2 is SVGAGI. Trimming left V 2 bases short and J 6 bases short, with 23 bases between. Written as DNA, the CDR3 is TGTGCCAGCAGTTACGCTGGTCTACAATCGGATTTTGGCAATGAGCAGTTCTTC. Amino acid sequence: CASSYAGLQSDFGNEQFF.

The chain carries TRBV20-1 and TRBJ1-4; D might be TRBD1 (6 bases). Germline-derived CDR1 and CDR2 are DFQATT and SNEGSKA (reference sequence). V was cut by 0 bases and J by 6 bases, with 14 bases left in between. The CDR3 extends over 15 amino acids. The CDR3 loop reads CSARDLGGADEKLFF. The DNA for the CDR3 is TGCAGTGCTAGAGATTTGGGGGGCGCAGATGAAAAACTGTTTTTT.

The gene calls are TRBV6-1 and TRBJ2-3, with 7 bases matching TRBD1. The germline V gene encodes CDR1 MNHNS and CDR2 SASEGT. This CDR3 is built from 14 residues. Trimming took 7 bases from V and 2 from J; bases not matched to a gene: 6. CDR3 sequence: CASNIQGFTDTQYF. CDR3 DNA sequence: TGTGCCAGCAACATACAGGGGTTCACAGATACGCAGTATTTT.

This clonotype was detected many times. The chain is built from TRBV20-1 and TRBJ2-7, with 7 bases that match TRBD1. The CDR3 runs 14 residues. Trimming took 6 bases from V and 1 from J; bases not matched to a gene: 9. Germline CDR1 DFQATT, CDR2 SNEGSKA (reference sequence). The CDR3 loop reads CSALGQATSYEQYF. CDR3 in DNA: TGCAGTGCCCTAGGACAGGCTACTTCCTACGAGCAGTACTTC.

V is TRBV6-2 or TRBV6-3 and J is TRBJ2-7; TRBD2 agrees at 11 bases. Germline assignment: CDR1 MNHEY and CDR2 SVGEGT. The CDR3 has 16 amino acids. V gave up 7 bases and J gave up 1 base; unmatched junction bases: 9. As DNA, the CDR3 is TGTGCCAGCAAAGAGACCGGGACTAGCGGTTCCTACGAGCAGTACTTC. It is translated as CASKETGTSGSYEQYF.